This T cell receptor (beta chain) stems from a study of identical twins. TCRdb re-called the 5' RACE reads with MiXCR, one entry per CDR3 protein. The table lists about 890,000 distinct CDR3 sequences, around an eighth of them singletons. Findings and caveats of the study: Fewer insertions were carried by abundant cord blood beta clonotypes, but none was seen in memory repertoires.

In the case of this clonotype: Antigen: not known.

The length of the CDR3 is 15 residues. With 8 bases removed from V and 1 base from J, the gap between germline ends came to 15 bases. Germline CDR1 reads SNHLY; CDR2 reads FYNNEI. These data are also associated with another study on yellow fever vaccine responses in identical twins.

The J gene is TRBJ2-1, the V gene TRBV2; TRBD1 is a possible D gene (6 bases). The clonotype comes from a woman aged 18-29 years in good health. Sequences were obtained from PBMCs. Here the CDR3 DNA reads TGTGCCAGCGGATTCCGGGACACTTCCTACAATGAGCAGTTCTTC. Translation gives CASGFRDTSYNEQFF.